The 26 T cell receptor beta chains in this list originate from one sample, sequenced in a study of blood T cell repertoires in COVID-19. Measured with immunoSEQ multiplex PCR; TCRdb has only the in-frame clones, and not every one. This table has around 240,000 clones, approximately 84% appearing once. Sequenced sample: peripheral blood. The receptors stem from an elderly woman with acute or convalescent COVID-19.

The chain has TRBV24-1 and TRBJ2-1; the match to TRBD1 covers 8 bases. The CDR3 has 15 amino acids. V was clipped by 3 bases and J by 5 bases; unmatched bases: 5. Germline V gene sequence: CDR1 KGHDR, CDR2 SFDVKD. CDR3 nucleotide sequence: TGTGCCACCAGTGATCGACAGGGGTTGGACAATGAGCAGTTCTTC. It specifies CATSDRQGLDNEQFF.

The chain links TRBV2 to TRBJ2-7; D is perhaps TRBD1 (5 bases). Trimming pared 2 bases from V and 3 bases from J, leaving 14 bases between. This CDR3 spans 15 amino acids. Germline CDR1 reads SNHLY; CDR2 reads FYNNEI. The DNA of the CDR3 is TGTGCCAGCAGTGAATTAGAGACAGCGATCTACGAGCAGTACTTC. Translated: CASSELETAIYEQYF. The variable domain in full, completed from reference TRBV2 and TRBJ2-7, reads EPEVTQTPSHQVTQMGQEVILRCVPISNHLYFYWYRQILGQKVEFLVSFYNNEISEKSEIFDDQFSVERPDGSNFTLKIRSTKLEDSAMYFCASSELETAIYEQYFGPGTRLTVT.

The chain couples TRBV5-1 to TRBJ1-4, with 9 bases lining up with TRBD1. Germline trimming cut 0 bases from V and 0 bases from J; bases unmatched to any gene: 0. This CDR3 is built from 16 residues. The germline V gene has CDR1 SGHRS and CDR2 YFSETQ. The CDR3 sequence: CASSLGQGATNEKLFF. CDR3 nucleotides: TGCGCCAGCAGCTTGGGACAGGGGGCAACTAATGAAAAACTGTTTTTT.

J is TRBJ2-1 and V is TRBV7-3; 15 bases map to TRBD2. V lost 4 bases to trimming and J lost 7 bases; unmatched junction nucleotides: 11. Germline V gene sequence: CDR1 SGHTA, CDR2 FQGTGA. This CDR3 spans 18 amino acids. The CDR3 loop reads CASSSSGTSGGQGNEQFF. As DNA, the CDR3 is TGTGCCAGCAGCTCGTCAGGGACTAGCGGGGGGCAGGGGAATGAGCAGTTCTTC.

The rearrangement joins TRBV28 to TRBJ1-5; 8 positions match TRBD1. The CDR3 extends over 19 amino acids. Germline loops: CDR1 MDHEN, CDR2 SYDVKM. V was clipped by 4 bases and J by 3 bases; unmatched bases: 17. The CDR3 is CASSSPLFRTGTVNQPQHF. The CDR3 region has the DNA TGTGCCAGCAGTTCCCCTCTTTTCCGGACAGGGACGGTCAATCAGCCCCAGCATTTT. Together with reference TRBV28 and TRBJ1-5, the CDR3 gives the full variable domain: DVKVTQSSRYLVKRTGEKVFLECVQDMDHENMFWYRQDPGLGLRLIYFSYDVKMKEKGDIPEGYSVSREKKERFSLILESASTNQTSMYLCASSSPLFRTGTVNQPQHFGDGTRLSIL.

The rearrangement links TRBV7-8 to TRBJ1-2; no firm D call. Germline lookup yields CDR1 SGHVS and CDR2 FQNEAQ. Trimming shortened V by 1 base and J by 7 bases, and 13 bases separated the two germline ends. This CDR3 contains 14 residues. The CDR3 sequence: CASSLGIGISGYTF. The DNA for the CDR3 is TGTGCCAGCAGCTTAGGAATTGGCATATCTGGCTACACCTTC.

Here the CDR3 DNA reads TGTGCCAGCAGCTTAGGGCGGTCCAATCAGCCCCAGCATTTT. It encodes CASSLGRSNQPQHF. The chain combines TRBV7-8 with TRBJ1-5; no definite D call. V dropped 1 base and J dropped 3 bases, with 7 bases sitting between them. Per the germline V gene, CDR1 is SGHVS and CDR2 is FQNEAQ. The CDR3 spans 14 residues.

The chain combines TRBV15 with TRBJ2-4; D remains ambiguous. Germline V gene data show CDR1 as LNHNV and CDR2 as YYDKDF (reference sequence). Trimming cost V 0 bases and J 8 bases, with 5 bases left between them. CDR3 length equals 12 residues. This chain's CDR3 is CATSRDQDIQYF. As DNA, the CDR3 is TGTGCCACCAGCAGAGATCAGGACATTCAGTACTTC.

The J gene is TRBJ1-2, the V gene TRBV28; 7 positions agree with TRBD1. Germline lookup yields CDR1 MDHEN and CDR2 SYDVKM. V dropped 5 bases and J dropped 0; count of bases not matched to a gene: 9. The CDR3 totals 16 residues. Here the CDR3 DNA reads TGTGCCAGCAGTCCGGCCGGGACAGTAACTAACTATGGCTACACCTTC. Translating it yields CASSPAGTVTNYGYTF.

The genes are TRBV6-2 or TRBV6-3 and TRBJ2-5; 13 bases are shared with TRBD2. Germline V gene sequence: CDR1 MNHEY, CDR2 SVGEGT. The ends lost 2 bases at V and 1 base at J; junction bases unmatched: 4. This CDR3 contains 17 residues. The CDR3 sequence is CASSYGGLAGAQETQYF. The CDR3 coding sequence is TGTGCCAGCAGTTACGGCGGACTAGCGGGAGCCCAAGAGACCCAGTACTTC.

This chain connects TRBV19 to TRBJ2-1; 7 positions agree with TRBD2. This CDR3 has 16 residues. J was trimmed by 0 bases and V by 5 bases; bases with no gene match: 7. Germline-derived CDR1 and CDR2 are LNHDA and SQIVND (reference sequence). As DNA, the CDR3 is TGTGCCAGTAGTTCGGACCTAGCGGTCTCCTACAATGAGCAGTTCTTC. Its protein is CASSSDLAVSYNEQFF.

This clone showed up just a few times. The chain's CDR3 is CASSISPGAFYGYTF. DNA of the CDR3: TGTGCCAGTAGTATCTCGCCAGGGGCATTCTATGGCTACACCTTC. V gene TRBV19 combines with J gene TRBJ1-2, with TRBD1 as a possible D gene (6 bases). CDR1 is LNHDA and CDR2 is SQIVND in the germline V gene (reference sequence). The CDR3 is made up of 15 amino acids. Trimming removed 3 bases from V and 4 bases from J, with 15 bases in between.

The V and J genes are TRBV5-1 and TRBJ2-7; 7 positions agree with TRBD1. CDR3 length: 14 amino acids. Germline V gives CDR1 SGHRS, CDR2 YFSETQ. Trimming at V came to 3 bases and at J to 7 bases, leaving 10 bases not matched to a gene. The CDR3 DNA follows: TGCGCCAGCAGCTCAGAAGGGACAGCTGGGGAGCAGTACTTC. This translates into CASSSEGTAGEQYF.

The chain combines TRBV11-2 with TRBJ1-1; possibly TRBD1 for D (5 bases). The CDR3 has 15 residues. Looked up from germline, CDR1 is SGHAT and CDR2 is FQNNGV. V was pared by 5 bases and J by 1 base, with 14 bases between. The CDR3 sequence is CASSVGDDRNTEAFF. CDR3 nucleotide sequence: TGTGCCAGCAGCGTGGGTGACGACAGGAACACTGAAGCTTTCTTT.

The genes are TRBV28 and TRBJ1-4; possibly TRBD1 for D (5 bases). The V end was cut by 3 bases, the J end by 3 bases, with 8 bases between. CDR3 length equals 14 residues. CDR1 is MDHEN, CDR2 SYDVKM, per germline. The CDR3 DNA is TGTGCCAGCAGTTTCTCGACAGCTAATGAAAAACTGTTTTTT. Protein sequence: CASSFSTANEKLFF.

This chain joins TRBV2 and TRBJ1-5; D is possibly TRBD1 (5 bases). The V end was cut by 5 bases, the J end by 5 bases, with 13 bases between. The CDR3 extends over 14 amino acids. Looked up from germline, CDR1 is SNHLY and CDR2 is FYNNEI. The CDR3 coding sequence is TGTGCCAGCAGTACTGACAGCTTTTATCAGCCCCAGCATTTT. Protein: CASSTDSFYQPQHF.

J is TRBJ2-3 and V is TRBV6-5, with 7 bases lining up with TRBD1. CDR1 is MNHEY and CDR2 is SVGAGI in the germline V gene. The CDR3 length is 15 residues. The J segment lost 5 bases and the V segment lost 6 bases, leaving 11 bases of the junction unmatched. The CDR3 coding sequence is TGTGCCAGCAGGATCATGATACAGGGGAAAGATACGCAGTATTTT. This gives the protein CASRIMIQGKDTQYF.

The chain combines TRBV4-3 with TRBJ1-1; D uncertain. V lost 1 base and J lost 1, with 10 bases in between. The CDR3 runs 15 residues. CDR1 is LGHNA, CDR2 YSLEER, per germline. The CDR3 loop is CASSQGREPNTEAFF. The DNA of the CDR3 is TGCGCCAGCAGCCAAGGTCGAGAACCGAACACTGAAGCTTTCTTT.

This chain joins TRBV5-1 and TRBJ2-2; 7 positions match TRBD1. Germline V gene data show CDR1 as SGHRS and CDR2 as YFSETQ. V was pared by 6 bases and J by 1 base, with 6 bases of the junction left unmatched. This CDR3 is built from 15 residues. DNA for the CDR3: TGCGCCAGCAACAAAGGGACAGAGAACACCGGGGAGCTGTTTTTT. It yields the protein CASNKGTENTGELFF.

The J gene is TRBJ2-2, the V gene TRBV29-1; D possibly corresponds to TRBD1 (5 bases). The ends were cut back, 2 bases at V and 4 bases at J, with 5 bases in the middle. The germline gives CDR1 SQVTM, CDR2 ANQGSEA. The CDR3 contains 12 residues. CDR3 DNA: TGCAGCGTTGAAAGGGGCACCGGGGAGCTGTTTTTT. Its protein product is CSVERGTGELFF.

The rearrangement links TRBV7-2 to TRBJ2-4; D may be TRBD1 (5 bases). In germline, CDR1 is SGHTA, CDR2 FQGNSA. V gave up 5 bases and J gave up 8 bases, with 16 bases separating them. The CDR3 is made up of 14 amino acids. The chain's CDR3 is CASSGAGIADIQYF. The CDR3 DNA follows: TGTGCCAGCAGCGGGGCCGGCATTGCGGACATTCAGTACTTC.

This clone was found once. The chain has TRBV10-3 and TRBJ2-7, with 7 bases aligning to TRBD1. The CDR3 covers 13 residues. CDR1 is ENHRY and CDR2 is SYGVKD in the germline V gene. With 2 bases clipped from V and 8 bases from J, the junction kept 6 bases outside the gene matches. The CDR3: CAISEDRVGQQYF. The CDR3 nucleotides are TGTGCCATCAGTGAGGACAGGGTAGGACAGCAGTACTTC.

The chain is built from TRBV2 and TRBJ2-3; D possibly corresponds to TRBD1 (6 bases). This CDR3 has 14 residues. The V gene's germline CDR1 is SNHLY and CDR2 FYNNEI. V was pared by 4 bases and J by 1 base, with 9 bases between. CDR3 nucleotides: TGTGCCAGCAGTGCGAACAGGGGCACAGATACGCAGTATTTT. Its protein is CASSANRGTDTQYF.

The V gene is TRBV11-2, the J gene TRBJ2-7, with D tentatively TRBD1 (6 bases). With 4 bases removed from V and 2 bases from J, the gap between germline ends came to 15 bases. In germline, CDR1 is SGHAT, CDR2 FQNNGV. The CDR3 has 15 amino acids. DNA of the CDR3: TGTGCCAGCAGCTCTGACAGGAATTTAGCCTACGAGCAGTACTTC. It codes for CASSSDRNLAYEQYF.

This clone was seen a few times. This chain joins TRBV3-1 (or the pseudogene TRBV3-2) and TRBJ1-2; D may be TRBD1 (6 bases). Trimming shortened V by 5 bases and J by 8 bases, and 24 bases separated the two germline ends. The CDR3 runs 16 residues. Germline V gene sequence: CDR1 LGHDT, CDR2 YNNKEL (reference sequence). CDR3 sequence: CASSTQGWVRKDGYTF. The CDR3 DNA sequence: TGTGCCAGCAGCACACAGGGCTGGGTGAGGAAAGACGGCTACACCTTC.

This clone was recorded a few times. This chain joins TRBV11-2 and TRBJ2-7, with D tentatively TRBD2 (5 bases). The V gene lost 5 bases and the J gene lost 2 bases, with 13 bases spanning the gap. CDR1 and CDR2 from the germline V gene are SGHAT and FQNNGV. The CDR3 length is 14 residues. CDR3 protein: CASSVVPGTYEQYF. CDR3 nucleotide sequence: TGTGCCAGCAGCGTCGTCCCCGGGACCTACGAGCAGTACTTC. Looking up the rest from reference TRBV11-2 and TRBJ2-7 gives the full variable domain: EAGVAQSPRYKIIEKRQSVAFWCNPISGHATLYWYQQILGQGPKLLIQFQNNGVVDDSQLPKDRFSAERLKGVDSTLKIQPAKLEDSAVYLCASSVVPGTYEQYFGPGTRLTVT.